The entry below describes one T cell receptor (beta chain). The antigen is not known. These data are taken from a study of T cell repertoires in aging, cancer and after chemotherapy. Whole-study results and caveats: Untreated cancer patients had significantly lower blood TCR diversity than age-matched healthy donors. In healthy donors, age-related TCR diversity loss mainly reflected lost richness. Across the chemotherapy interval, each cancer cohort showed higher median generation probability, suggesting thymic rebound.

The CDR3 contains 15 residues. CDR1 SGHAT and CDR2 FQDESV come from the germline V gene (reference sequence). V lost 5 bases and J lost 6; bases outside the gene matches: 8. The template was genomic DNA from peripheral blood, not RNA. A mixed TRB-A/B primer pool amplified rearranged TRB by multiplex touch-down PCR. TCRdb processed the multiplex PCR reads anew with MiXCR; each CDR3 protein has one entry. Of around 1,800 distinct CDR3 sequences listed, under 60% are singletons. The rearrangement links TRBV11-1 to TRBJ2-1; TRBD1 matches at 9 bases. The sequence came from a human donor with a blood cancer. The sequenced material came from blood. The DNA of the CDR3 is TGTGCCAGCAGCCACGACGGGACAGGGTTCAATGAGCAGTTCTTC. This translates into CASSHDGTGFNEQFF.